Below are 3 T cell receptor beta chains sequenced from a single sample in a study of identical twins. One entry per CDR3 protein results from TCRdb running MiXCR on the 5' RACE reads. The table includes fewer than 250,000 distinct CDR3 sequences, around 7% detected once. The sample was also reused in another study, on yellow fever vaccine responses in identical twins.

Sequences were obtained from memory (CD45RO+) T cells sorted from blood. These TCRs come from a woman aged 18-29 years in good health.

A few counts support this clonotype. CDR3 in amino acids: CASSLGPGPTYEQYF. The CDR3 bases are TGTGCCAGCAGCTTGGGGCCGGGCCCCACCTACGAGCAGTACTTC. The rearrangement joins TRBV5-5 to TRBJ2-7, with no clear D. The V end was cut by 0 bases, the J end by 2 bases, with 12 bases between. In germline, CDR1 is SGHKS, CDR2 YYEKEE (reference sequence). The CDR3 spans 15 residues.

In its sample, this clonotype was seen a few times. The chain couples TRBV7-2 to TRBJ2-6; D may correspond to TRBD1 or TRBD2 (5 bases each). V was pared by 5 bases and J by 4 bases, with 12 bases between. The CDR3 runs 15 residues. Germline V CDR1 and CDR2: SGHTA, FQGNSA. The CDR3 DNA reads as TGTGCCAGCAGCCCCGGGGCAGGGGGGGCCAACGTCCTGACTTTC. This translates into CASSPGAGGANVLTF.

The chain is built from TRBV6-5 and TRBJ2-7; D is unclear. CDR1 and CDR2 (germline): MNHEY, SVGAGI. The CDR3 extends over 15 amino acids. Trimming removed 0 bases at V and 3 bases at J, with 12 bases between. The CDR3 loop reads CASSYSRQVNYEQYF. The CDR3 DNA reads TGTGCCAGCAGTTACTCGAGGCAGGTAAACTACGAGCAGTACTTC.